These T cell receptor beta chains were read from a single sample in a study of cytomegalovirus exposure and HLA in healthy donors. Repertoires were generated with immunoSEQ multiplex PCR, while TCRdb's copy carries only in-frame clones and drops some. This table has 150,000 to 200,000 clones, around three quarters appearing once. The sequenced sample was PBMCs. Receptors originate from a woman in her forties or fifties in good health and CMV-seronegative. Each CDR3 is given with its conserved first and last residue. A D gene is named only where the DNA matches it firmly. For some rows the clone size is stated as once, few or many, or as a class when expanded; others skip it.

d_gene: -; abundance: -; v_gene: TRBV7-2; j_gene: TRBJ1-1; CDR3aa: CASSLVGSGGTEAFF; CDR3nt: TGTGCCAGCAGCTTAGTTGGAAGTGGAGGGACTGAAGCTTTCTTT
d_gene: -; abundance: -; v_gene: TRBV10-3; j_gene: TRBJ2-1; CDR3aa: CAISESGEPAEQFF; CDR3nt: TGTGCCATCAGTGAGTCCGGGGAGCCGGCTGAGCAGTTCTTC
d_gene: -; abundance: few; v_gene: TRBV30; j_gene: TRBJ2-2; CDR3aa: CAWSPLPGELFF; CDR3nt: TGTGCCTGGAGTCCTCTCCCCGGGGAGCTGTTTTTT
d_gene: TRBD1; abundance: -; v_gene: TRBV2; j_gene: TRBJ1-5; CDR3aa: CASSVPRTGGADQPQHF; CDR3nt: TGTGCCAGCAGTGTCCCGCGGACAGGGGGCGCAGATCAGCCCCAGCATTTT
d_gene: -; abundance: -; v_gene: TRBV11-2; j_gene: TRBJ2-6; CDR3aa: CASSLSGGANVLTF; CDR3nt: TGTGCCAGCAGCTTGTCAGGGGGGGCCAACGTCCTGACTTTC
d_gene: -; abundance: -; v_gene: TRBV2; j_gene: TRBJ1-5; CDR3aa: CASRETDGIGQPQHF; CDR3nt: TGTGCCAGCAGGGAAACGGACGGGATTGGTCAGCCCCAGCATTTT
d_gene: TRBD1; abundance: -; v_gene: TRBV6-6; j_gene: TRBJ2-5; CDR3aa: CASSSRDRGQETQYF; CDR3nt: TGTGCCAGCAGTTCCCGGGACAGGGGGCAAGAGACCCAGTACTTC
d_gene: -; abundance: -; v_gene: TRBV19; j_gene: TRBJ1-1; CDR3aa: CASVLGRQNTEAFF; CDR3nt: TGTGCCAGCGTATTGGGCAGGCAGAACACTGAAGCTTTCTTT
d_gene: -; abundance: once; v_gene: TRBV5-1; j_gene: TRBJ2-7; CDR3aa: CASSLRTATYEQYF; CDR3nt: TGCGCCAGCAGCTTGAGGACAGCAACTTACGAGCAGTACTTC
d_gene: TRBD1; abundance: -; v_gene: TRBV6-6; j_gene: TRBJ1-5; CDR3aa: CASSQTGTGGQPQHF; CDR3nt: TGTGCCAGCAGTCAGACCGGGACAGGGGGACAGCCCCAGCATTTT
d_gene: TRBD1; abundance: -; v_gene: TRBV4-3; j_gene: TRBJ2-3; CDR3aa: CASSQGQGRTDTQYF; CDR3nt: TGCGCCAGCAGCCAAGGACAGGGTCGCACAGATACGCAGTATTTT
d_gene: TRBD1; abundance: -; v_gene: TRBV5-1; j_gene: TRBJ1-4; CDR3aa: CASSRGTAYNEKLFF; CDR3nt: TGCGCCAGCAGCAGAGGGACAGCTTATAATGAAAAACTGTTTTTT
d_gene: -; abundance: -; v_gene: TRBV18; j_gene: TRBJ1-3; CDR3aa: CASSPYTGTGNTIYF; CDR3nt: TGTGCCAGCTCACCATACACAGGGACTGGAAACACCATATATTTT
d_gene: TRBD2; abundance: -; v_gene: TRBV7-2; j_gene: TRBJ2-2; CDR3aa: CASSLARSSGGARTGELFF; CDR3nt: TGTGCCAGCAGCTTAGCTAGGTCCAGCGGGGGGGCAAGGACCGGGGAGCTGTTTTTT
d_gene: TRBD2; abundance: -; v_gene: TRBV6-1; j_gene: TRBJ2-3; CDR3aa: CASLLRGGGTDTQYF; CDR3nt: TGTGCCAGCCTCCTCCGGGGGGGCGGCACAGATACGCAGTATTTT
d_gene: TRBD1; abundance: -; v_gene: TRBV15; j_gene: TRBJ2-7; CDR3aa: CATSREGTGDYEQYF; CDR3nt: TGTGCCACCAGCAGAGAAGGGACAGGTGACTACGAGCAGTACTTC
d_gene: -; abundance: once; v_gene: TRBV28; j_gene: TRBJ1-3; CDR3aa: CASSFRELSSGNTIYF; CDR3nt: TGTGCCAGCAGTTTTCGGGAGCTCAGCTCTGGAAACACCATATATTTT
d_gene: -; abundance: -; v_gene: TRBV7-8; j_gene: TRBJ1-2; CDR3aa: CASSSPPDGSYTF; CDR3nt: TGTGCCAGCAGCTCCCCCCCGGACGGGAGCTACACCTTC
d_gene: -; abundance: few; v_gene: TRBV7-7; j_gene: TRBJ2-1; CDR3aa: CASSLGPLRQSYNEQFF; CDR3nt: TGTGCCAGCAGCTTAGGACCGTTGCGACAGTCCTACAATGAGCAGTTCTTC
d_gene: -; abundance: once; v_gene: TRBV28; j_gene: TRBJ2-3; CDR3aa: CASSSPWGADTQYF; CDR3nt: TGTGCCAGCAGTTCCCCTTGGGGAGCCGATACGCAGTATTTT
d_gene: -; abundance: few; v_gene: TRBV7-2; j_gene: TRBJ1-5; CDR3aa: CASSLFPPGTGNQPQHF; CDR3nt: TGTGCCAGCAGCTTGTTCCCCCCGGGTACGGGCAATCAGCCCCAGCATTTT
d_gene: -; abundance: -; v_gene: TRBV5-4; j_gene: TRBJ1-3; CDR3aa: CASSRGSPEVFGNTIYF; CDR3nt: TGTGCCAGCAGCCGGGGGAGCCCTGAGGTCTTTGGAAACACCATATATTTT
d_gene: TRBD2; abundance: few; v_gene: TRBV30; j_gene: TRBJ2-1; CDR3aa: CAWSDIAGGQGEQFF; CDR3nt: TGTGCCTGGAGTGATATAGCGGGGGGCCAGGGAGAGCAGTTCTTC
d_gene: TRBD2; abundance: few; v_gene: TRBV29-1; j_gene: TRBJ2-5; CDR3aa: CSVGGTSEYPGETQYF; CDR3nt: TGCAGCGTTGGGGGGACTAGCGAATACCCCGGGGAGACCCAGTACTTC